What follows describes a single T cell receptor (beta chain). All enrollees were about 18 to 100 years old and from roughly 26 US areas. What the recovered Cohort 3 donors had was two negative PCRs, clearance, or symptom resolution. The data were obtained in a study of blood T cell repertoires in COVID-19. Study as a whole: Acute and convalescent COVID-19 samples came from the United States, Italy and Spain. Sources were T cells, B-cell-depleted T cells, or PBMCs; the material itself was cDNA or gDNA.

TCRdb keeps only in-frame clones here, not all; method: immunoSEQ multiplex PCR. The sample contains more than 110,000 clones, 78% of which appear only once. Sequences were obtained from PBMCs or T cells enriched from blood (not recorded which). This clonotype was obtained from a woman aged 50 to 60 who had recovered from COVID-19.

The CDR3 DNA sequence: TGTGCCAGCAGTGAAACTTTCCGAGGAAACACCATATATTTT. Its translation is CASSETFRGNTIYF. The V gene is TRBV6-1, the J gene TRBJ1-3; D remains unclear. Trimming pared 2 bases from V and 4 bases from J, leaving 9 bases between. This CDR3 contains 14 residues. CDR1 is MNHNS and CDR2 is SASEGT in the germline V gene.